This T cell receptor (beta chain) comes out of a study of blood T cell repertoires in COVID-19. Study at large: Italy, Spain and the United States were the sources of the convalescent and acute COVID-19 samples. Sources were T cells, B-cell-depleted T cells, or PBMCs; the material itself was cDNA or gDNA.

The CDR3 length is 16 residues. The V and J ends lost 5 bases and 2 bases, in that order; junction bases with no gene match: 7. The germline gives CDR1 LNHDA, CDR2 SQIVND (reference sequence). Per the authors' pipeline: Researchers report that nucleated cell counts were estimated from reference gene primer amplification. TCRdb keeps only in-frame clones here, not all; method: immunoSEQ multiplex PCR. D and trimming come from the DNA, and the V and J calls and clone size come from that table. The sample lists more than 100,000 clones, 80% to 90% occurring once. The source is a woman aged 55-69 years with acute or convalescent COVID-19. Sequencing was done on a sample of peripheral blood. The chain combines TRBV19 with TRBJ2-5, with 11 bases identical to TRBD2. The CDR3 nucleotides read TGTGCCAGTAGTTCAGGCGGGACTAGCGGACAAGAGACCCAGTACTTC. This codes for CASSSGGTSGQETQYF.